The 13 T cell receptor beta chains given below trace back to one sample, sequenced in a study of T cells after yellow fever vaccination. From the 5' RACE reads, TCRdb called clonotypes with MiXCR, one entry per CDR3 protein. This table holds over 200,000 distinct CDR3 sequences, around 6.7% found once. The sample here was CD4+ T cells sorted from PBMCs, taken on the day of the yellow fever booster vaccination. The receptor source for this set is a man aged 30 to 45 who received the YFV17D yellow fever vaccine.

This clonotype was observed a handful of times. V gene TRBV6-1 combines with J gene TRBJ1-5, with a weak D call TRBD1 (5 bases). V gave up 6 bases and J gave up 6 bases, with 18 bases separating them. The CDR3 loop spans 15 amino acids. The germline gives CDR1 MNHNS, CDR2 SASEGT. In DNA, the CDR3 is TGTGCCAGCAGGGTAGGATCGGGGGGTAGTCAGCCCCAGCATTTT. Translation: CASRVGSGGSQPQHF.

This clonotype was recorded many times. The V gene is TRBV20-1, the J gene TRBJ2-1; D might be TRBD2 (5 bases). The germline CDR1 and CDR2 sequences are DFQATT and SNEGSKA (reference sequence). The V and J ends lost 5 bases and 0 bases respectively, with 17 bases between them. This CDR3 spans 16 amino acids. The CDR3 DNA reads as TGCAGTGCTGGGAGAGGTATTAGCAGCTCCTACAATGAGCAGTTCTTC. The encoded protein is CSAGRGISSSYNEQFF.

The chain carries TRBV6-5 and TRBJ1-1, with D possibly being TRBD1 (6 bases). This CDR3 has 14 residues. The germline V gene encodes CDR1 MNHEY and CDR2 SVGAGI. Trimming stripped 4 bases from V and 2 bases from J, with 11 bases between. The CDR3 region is CASSSRDTNTEAFF. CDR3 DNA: TGTGCCAGCAGTTCCCGGGACACTAACACTGAAGCTTTCTTT.

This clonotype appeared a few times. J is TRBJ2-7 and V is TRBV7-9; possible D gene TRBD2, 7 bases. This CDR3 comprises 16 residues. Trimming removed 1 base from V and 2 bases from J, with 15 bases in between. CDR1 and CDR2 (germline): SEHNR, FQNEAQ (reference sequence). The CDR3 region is CASSLGGGPGPYEQYF. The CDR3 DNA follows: TGTGCCAGCAGCTTAGGGGGGGGCCCTGGACCCTACGAGCAGTACTTC.

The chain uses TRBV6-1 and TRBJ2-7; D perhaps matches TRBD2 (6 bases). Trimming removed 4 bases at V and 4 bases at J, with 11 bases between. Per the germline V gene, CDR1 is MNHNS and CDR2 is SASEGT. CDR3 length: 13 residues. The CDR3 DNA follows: TGTGCCAGCAGTGCGGGACTTGGGTACGAGCAGTACTTC. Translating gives CASSAGLGYEQYF.

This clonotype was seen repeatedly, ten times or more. The CDR3 DNA follows: TGTGCCAGCAGCTTAGGAGGGGGCACACTACTGGGGGATACGCAGTATTTT. Protein product: CASSLGGGTLLGDTQYF. This chain connects TRBV7-2 to TRBJ2-3; 7 positions agree with TRBD1. This CDR3 spans 17 amino acids. CDR1 and CDR2 (germline): SGHTA, FQGNSA. The junction had 13 bases not matched to a gene; V was cut back by 1 base and J by 6 bases.

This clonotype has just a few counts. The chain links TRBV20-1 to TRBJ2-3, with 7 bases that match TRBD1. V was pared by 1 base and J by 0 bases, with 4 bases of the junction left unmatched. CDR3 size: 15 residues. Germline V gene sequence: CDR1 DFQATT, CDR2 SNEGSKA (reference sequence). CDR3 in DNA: TGCAGTGCTAGAGCTGGGACAGCAAGCACAGATACGCAGTATTTT. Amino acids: CSARAGTASTDTQYF.

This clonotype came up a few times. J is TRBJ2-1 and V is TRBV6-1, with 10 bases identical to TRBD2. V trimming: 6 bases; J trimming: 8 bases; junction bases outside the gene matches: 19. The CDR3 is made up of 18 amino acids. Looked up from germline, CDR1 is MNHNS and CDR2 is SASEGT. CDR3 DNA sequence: TGTGCCAGCAGATCCCTCCTCGGGCTAGCGGGAGCAATCGATGAGCAGTTCTTC. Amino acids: CASRSLLGLAGAIDEQFF.

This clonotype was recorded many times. The CDR3 DNA reads TGTGCCATCAGTGGGGACGGTGATGGCTACACCTTC. The encoded protein is CAISGDGDGYTF. The chain recombines TRBV10-3 with TRBJ1-2; perhaps TRBD1 as D (5 bases). In germline, CDR1 is ENHRY, CDR2 SYGVKD. V was pared by 4 bases and J by 6 bases, with 9 bases between. CDR3 length equals 12 residues.

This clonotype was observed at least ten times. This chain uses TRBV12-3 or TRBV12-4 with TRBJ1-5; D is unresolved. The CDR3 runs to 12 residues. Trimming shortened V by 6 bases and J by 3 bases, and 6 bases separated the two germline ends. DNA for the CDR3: TGTGCCAGCAGCGCGCACAATCAGCCCCAGCATTTT. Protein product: CASSAHNQPQHF.

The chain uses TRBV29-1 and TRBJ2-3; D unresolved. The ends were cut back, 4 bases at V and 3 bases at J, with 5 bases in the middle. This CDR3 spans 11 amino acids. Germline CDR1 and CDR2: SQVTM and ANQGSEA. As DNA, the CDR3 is TGCAGCGTTGTCTGGACAGATACGCAGTATTTT. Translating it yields CSVVWTDTQYF.

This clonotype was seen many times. DNA for the CDR3: TGCGCCAGCAGCCCGACTAGCGGGACAAGGGACGAGCAGTACTTC. It yields the protein CASSPTSGTRDEQYF. The chain joins TRBV5-1 to TRBJ2-7, with 11 bases identical to TRBD2. The V gene's germline CDR1 is SGHRS and CDR2 YFSETQ. The length of the CDR3 is 15 residues. J gave up 5 bases and V 4 bases, and 8 bases lay outside the gene matches.

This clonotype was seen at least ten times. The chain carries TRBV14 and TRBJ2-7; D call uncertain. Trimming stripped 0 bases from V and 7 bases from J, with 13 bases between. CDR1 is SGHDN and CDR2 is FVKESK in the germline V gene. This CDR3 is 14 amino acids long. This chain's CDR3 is CASSQEGLREEQYF. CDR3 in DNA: TGTGCCAGCAGCCAAGAGGGGTTGAGAGAAGAGCAGTACTTC. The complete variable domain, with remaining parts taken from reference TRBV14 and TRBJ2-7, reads EAGVTQFPSHSVIEKGQTVTLRCDPISGHDNLYWYRRVMGKEIKFLLHFVKESKQDESGMPNNRFLAERTGGTYSTLKVQPAELEDSGVYFCASSQEGLREEQYFGPGTRLTVT.